This passage covers 25 T cell receptor beta chains from one sample sequenced in a study of blood T cell repertoires in COVID-19. Generated by immunoSEQ multiplex PCR, the TCRdb table keeps only in-frame clones and is missing some. The sample holds under 350,000 clones, about 89% seen once. Sequenced material: peripheral blood. These receptors all come from a man aged 50-60 years with acute or convalescent COVID-19.

This clone occurred once. The chain couples TRBV11-3 to TRBJ2-1, with 9 bases fitting TRBD1. This CDR3 spans 16 amino acids. From germline, CDR1 is SGHNT and CDR2 YENEEA. J was trimmed by 5 bases and V by 5 bases; bases with no gene match: 10. CDR3 residues: CASSQQGAAGNNEQFF. CDR3 in DNA: TGTGCCAGCAGCCAACAGGGGGCTGCGGGAAACAATGAGCAGTTCTTC.

This clone was seen only once. The chain has TRBV7-3 and TRBJ2-1, with 7 positions matching TRBD2. The CDR3 is made up of 16 amino acids. Germline loops: CDR1 SGHTA, CDR2 FQGTGA. V gave up 4 bases and J gave up 8 bases; unmatched junction bases: 14. The CDR3: CASSSKGAGKTDEQFF. Written as DNA, the CDR3 is TGTGCCAGCAGCTCCAAGGGAGCGGGGAAGACTGATGAGCAGTTCTTC.

This chain connects TRBV10-2 to TRBJ1-4; the match to TRBD1 covers 8 bases. J lost 7 bases, V lost 6 bases, and 4 bases had no gene match. CDR1 is WSHSY and CDR2 is SAAADI in the germline V gene. CDR3 length: 13 residues. The CDR3 region has the DNA TGCGCCAGCAGAAAGACAGGGGTTGAAAAACTGTTTTTT. This sequence encodes CASRKTGVEKLFF.

This chain joins TRBV9 and TRBJ2-3, with 8 nucleotides matching TRBD2. This CDR3 is 20 amino acids long. Germline assignment: CDR1 SGDLS and CDR2 YYNGEE. The ends lost 0 bases at V and 0 bases at J; junction bases unmatched: 15. The CDR3 sequence: CASSVVGAGGWRSSTDTQYF. CDR3 DNA: TGTGCCAGCAGCGTAGTTGGGGCGGGAGGTTGGCGCTCTAGCACAGATACGCAGTATTTT.

This chain uses TRBV9 with TRBJ2-7; 12 bases are a match to TRBD1. CDR1 is SGDLS, CDR2 YYNGEE, per germline. Trimming took 4 bases from V and 1 from J; bases not matched to a gene: 3. The CDR3 covers 15 residues. The CDR3 DNA follows: TGTGCCAGCAGCCGGGGACAGGGGGCTTCCTACGAGCAGTACTTC. Translation gives CASSRGQGASYEQYF.

The J gene is TRBJ1-5, the V gene TRBV7-9, with D unclear. Germline V gene sequence: CDR1 SEHNR, CDR2 FQNEAQ (reference sequence). The germline V and J ends were trimmed by 5 bases and 4 bases, with 12 bases remaining between them. This CDR3 spans 14 amino acids. The CDR3 sequence: CASSANGENQPQHF. CDR3 in DNA: TGTGCCAGCAGCGCCAACGGGGAGAATCAGCCCCAGCATTTT.

V and J are TRBV5-1 and TRBJ1-4; possible D gene TRBD1, 5 bases. The germline V gene has CDR1 SGHRS and CDR2 YFSETQ. Trimming took off 3 bases at V and 8 bases at J, with 20 bases between the two ends. This CDR3 is built from 16 residues. This CDR3 reads CASSYQGDVTSEKLFF. The CDR3 DNA follows: TGCGCCAGCAGCTATCAAGGGGATGTCACTTCGGAAAAACTGTTTTTT.

This rearrangement joins TRBV5-5 to TRBJ2-2, with D hard to call. V lost 1 base and J 0 bases, leaving 10 bases between the germline ends. Germline-derived CDR1 and CDR2 are SGHKS and YYEKEE (reference sequence). CDR3 size: 16 residues. The chain's CDR3 is CASSLHPVPNTGELFF. DNA of the CDR3: TGTGCCAGCAGCTTGCATCCAGTACCGAACACCGGGGAGCTGTTTTTT.

The V and J genes are TRBV28 and TRBJ2-7, with 14 bases matching TRBD2. CDR1 and CDR2 (germline): MDHEN, SYDVKM. This CDR3 spans 15 amino acids. Trimming cost V 6 bases and J 6 bases; bases outside gene matches: 7. The CDR3 DNA follows: TGTGCCAGCAGCGGGACTAGCGGGGGATCGGGCGAGCAGTACTTC. It codes for CASSGTSGGSGEQYF.

V usage is TRBV7-9 and J usage is TRBJ2-3; possible D gene TRBD1, 6 bases. CDR3 length: 17 amino acids. V lost 5 bases and J lost 6, with 24 bases in between. Germline V gene lookup returns CDR1 SEHNR and CDR2 FQNEAQ (reference sequence). For the CDR3, the DNA is TGTGCCAGCAGCCGAAGATACCAGGGGATTATTCAGGATACGCAGTATTTT. Translation gives CASSRRYQGIIQDTQYF.

This chain joins TRBV4-1 and TRBJ1-5; D unclear. Germline V gene data show CDR1 as MGHRA and CDR2 as YSYEKL. Trimming pared 0 bases from V and 7 bases from J, leaving 10 bases between. The CDR3 has 14 residues. As DNA, the CDR3 is TGCGCCAGCAGCCAAGATAGATGGTGGCAGCCCCAGCATTTT. The encoded protein is CASSQDRWWQPQHF.

J is TRBJ1-1 and V is TRBV19, with unresolved D. The CDR3 has 13 residues. Germline CDR1 reads LNHDA; CDR2 reads SQIVND (reference sequence). V was clipped by 7 bases and J by 0 bases, with 9 bases between them. CDR3 in DNA: TGTGCCAGTAAGTCACACATGAACACTGAAGCTTTCTTT. Residues: CASKSHMNTEAFF. The full variable domain, with the rest looked up from reference TRBV19 and TRBJ1-1, is DGGITQSPKYLFRKEGQNVTLSCEQNLNHDAMYWYRQDPGQGLRLIYYSQIVNDFQKGDIAEGYSVSREKKESFPLTVTSAQKNPTAFYLCASKSHMNTEAFFGQGTRLTVV.

The V and J genes are TRBV7-6 and TRBJ2-7; 8 nucleotides align to TRBD1. The CDR3 spans 14 residues. The junction had 5 bases not matched to a gene; V was cut back by 5 bases and J by 2 bases. Germline assignment: CDR1 SGHVS and CDR2 FNYEAQ. CDR3 loop: CASSPGTGAYEQYF. The CDR3 DNA follows: TGTGCCAGCAGCCCAGGGACAGGAGCCTACGAGCAGTACTTC.

The V and J genes are TRBV11-2 and TRBJ1-4; 9 bases match TRBD1. This CDR3 is built from 16 residues. The germline gives CDR1 SGHAT, CDR2 FQNNGV. Trimming took 5 bases from V and 7 from J; bases not matched to a gene: 11. CDR3 nucleotide sequence: TGTGCCAGCAGCACTACCCCCGGGACAGGGCCTGAAAAACTGTTTTTT. It is translated as CASSTTPGTGPEKLFF. The whole variable domain, filled in from reference TRBV11-2 and TRBJ1-4, reads EAGVAQSPRYKIIEKRQSVAFWCNPISGHATLYWYQQILGQGPKLLIQFQNNGVVDDSQLPKDRFSAERLKGVDSTLKIQPAKLEDSAVYLCASSTTPGTGPEKLFFGSGTQLSVL.

The chain carries TRBV5-1 and TRBJ2-1, with no clear D. Germline-derived CDR1 and CDR2 are SGHRS and YFSETQ. Trimming pared 4 bases from V and 7 bases from J, leaving 21 bases between. The length of the CDR3 is 16 residues. DNA of the CDR3: TGCGCCAGCAGCCCACCAGGAACCCTCCTGGGTAATGAGCAGTTCTTC. Residues: CASSPPGTLLGNEQFF.

CDR3 region: CASNRGTGLEQYF. CDR3 coding DNA: TGTGCCAGTAATCGCGGGACAGGGTTAGAGCAGTACTTC. The gene calls are TRBV19 and TRBJ2-7, with TRBD1 matching 9 bases. The germline gives CDR1 LNHDA, CDR2 SQIVND (reference sequence). The CDR3 is made up of 13 amino acids. V was pared by 7 bases and J by 7 bases, with 8 bases of the junction left unmatched.

The J gene is TRBJ1-2, the V gene TRBV2; TRBD1 agrees at 8 bases. This CDR3 has 15 residues. Looked up from germline, CDR1 is SNHLY and CDR2 is FYNNEI. Trimming cost V 5 bases and J 6 bases; bases outside gene matches: 11. The DNA for the CDR3 is TGTGCCAGCAGTCCAAGCTCTGGACAGGGCCATGGCTACACCTTC. It codes for CASSPSSGQGHGYTF.

The rearrangement joins TRBV25-1 to TRBJ2-1; weak D call: TRBD1 (6 bases). V was pared by 7 bases and J by 1 base, with 8 bases between. The CDR3 contains 13 residues. Germline assignment: CDR1 MGHDK and CDR2 SYGVNS. The CDR3 loop reads CASTTGSYNEQFF. In DNA, the CDR3 is TGTGCCAGCACGACAGGATCCTACAATGAGCAGTTCTTC.

The chain combines TRBV6-6 with TRBJ1-2; TRBD1 matches at 9 bases. Germline V gene data show CDR1 as MNHNY and CDR2 as SVGAGI (reference sequence). V lost 6 bases, J lost 4 bases, and 3 bases stayed unmatched. This CDR3 comprises 13 residues. The chain's CDR3 is CASSRTGAYGYTF. CDR3 nucleotides: TGTGCCAGCAGCCGGACAGGGGCCTATGGCTACACCTTC.

The rearrangement links TRBV27 to TRBJ1-4, with D unclear. Per the germline V gene, CDR1 is MNHEY and CDR2 is SMNVEV (reference sequence). This CDR3 is built from 16 residues. Trimming took off 2 bases at V and 2 bases at J, with 12 bases between the two ends. CDR3 protein: CASSLLVDRTNEKLFF. CDR3 nucleotide sequence: TGTGCCAGCAGTTTACTAGTGGATCGTACTAATGAAAAACTGTTTTTT.

The chain has TRBV18 and TRBJ1-5, with 10 bases identical to TRBD1. V shed 2 bases and J 7 bases; nucleotides not matched to a gene: 5. The CDR3 sequence is 15 residues long. Germline loops: CDR1 KGHSH, CDR2 LQKENI. The CDR3 DNA reads as TGTGCCAGCTCACCAGGGACAGGGGTGAGCCAGCCCCAGCATTTT. Its protein product is CASSPGTGVSQPQHF.

The rearrangement links TRBV10-2 to TRBJ2-2; 7 bases match TRBD1. The CDR3 loop spans 14 amino acids. Trimming removed 7 bases from V and 0 bases from J; junction bases left unmatched: 2. The germline V gene encodes CDR1 WSHSY and CDR2 SAAADI. DNA for the CDR3: TGCGCCAGCAAGCAGGGGGCGAACACCGGGGAGCTGTTTTTT. This gives the protein CASKQGANTGELFF.

This clone has just a few counts. V usage is TRBV29-1 and J usage is TRBJ1-1, with TRBD1 matching 8 bases. The germline V gene has CDR1 SQVTM and CDR2 ANQGSEA. The CDR3 totals 15 residues. Unmatched junction bases numbered 13, after V lost 7 bases and J lost 3 bases. The CDR3 protein is CSAVDRGKLYTEAFF. CDR3 DNA: TGCAGCGCTGTTGACAGGGGAAAGTTGTACACTGAAGCTTTCTTT.

This chain links TRBV27 with TRBJ2-7, with 9 bases that match TRBD1. This CDR3 is built from 13 residues. J was trimmed by 5 bases and V by 3 bases; bases with no gene match: 2. Germline values: CDR1 MNHEY, CDR2 SMNVEV (reference sequence). The CDR3 nucleotides read TGTGCCAGCAGTTTCGGACAGGGGAACGAGCAGTACTTC. Its translation: CASSFGQGNEQYF.

The chain links TRBV2 to TRBJ1-4; tentatively, D is TRBD1 (5 bases). The V gene's germline CDR1 is SNHLY and CDR2 FYNNEI. V shed 7 bases and J shed 1 base, with 13 bases lying between them. The CDR3 spans 15 residues. CDR3: CASTLAGGTNEKLFF. The CDR3 DNA sequence: TGTGCCAGCACCCTGGCGGGGGGAACTAATGAAAAACTGTTTTTT.